There are a few counts of the clone carrying this TCR beta chain. Antigen specificity is unknown. Drawing of peripheral blood yielded roughly 9.8 milliliters from each donor. The data originate from a study of blood T cells in healthy people across ages. Study results and limitations: Across the age range, TCR beta diversity per million T cells fell in a roughly linear way.

Germline V gene sequence: CDR1 SEHNR, CDR2 FQNEAQ (reference sequence). Between the trimmed V and J ends, which lost 10 bases and 13 bases, there was a span of 19 bases. This CDR3 spans 12 amino acids. Using a J-beta primer mix together with a sample-barcoded 5' primer, a second PCR was run for roughly 7 to 12 cycles. TCRdb fed the 5' RACE reads into MiXCR, producing one record per CDR3 protein. Of almost 1 million distinct CDR3 sequences in the sample, roughly 47% were seen once. The material sequenced was blood. The receptor comes from a woman aged 55-70 years in good health. J is TRBJ1-4 and V is TRBV7-9; D is unclear. CDR3 amino acids: CATNVQAQGLFF. As DNA, the CDR3 is TGTGCCACAAACGTTCAGGCACAAGGACTGTTTTTT.